This T cell receptor beta chain was identified in a study of post-analysis software for immune sequencing data. On the study more broadly: As for disease course, relapsing-remitting, secondary progressive and progressive-relapsing multiple sclerosis were all included.

The TCR beta cDNA libraries carried unique molecular identifiers. Via MiXCR, TCRdb re-called the PCR reads, giving one row per CDR3 protein. The data contain 350,000 to 500,000 distinct CDR3 sequences, more than 30% of them seen just once; the ten biggest clones take up about 8%. Findings and limits, study-wide: Multiple sclerosis patients had significantly lower normalized Chao1 diversity than controls. Pronounced co-clustering by F measure was evident among identically batched samples.

Comment on this clonotype: Antigen specificity is unknown.

The sequenced sample was blood. The TCR sequence derives from a girl aged 2-10 years with multiple sclerosis.

The CDR3 coding sequence is TGCGCCAGCAGCCAAGATTTCGTTAGGACAGAAAAAAACATTCAGTACTTC. This gives the protein CASSQDFVRTEKNIQYF. The chain links TRBV4-3 to TRBJ2-4; possible D gene TRBD1, 6 bases. This CDR3 spans 17 amino acids. Germline V lookup: CDR1 LGHNA, CDR2 YSLEER. Trimming stripped 0 bases from V and 4 bases from J, with 16 bases between.